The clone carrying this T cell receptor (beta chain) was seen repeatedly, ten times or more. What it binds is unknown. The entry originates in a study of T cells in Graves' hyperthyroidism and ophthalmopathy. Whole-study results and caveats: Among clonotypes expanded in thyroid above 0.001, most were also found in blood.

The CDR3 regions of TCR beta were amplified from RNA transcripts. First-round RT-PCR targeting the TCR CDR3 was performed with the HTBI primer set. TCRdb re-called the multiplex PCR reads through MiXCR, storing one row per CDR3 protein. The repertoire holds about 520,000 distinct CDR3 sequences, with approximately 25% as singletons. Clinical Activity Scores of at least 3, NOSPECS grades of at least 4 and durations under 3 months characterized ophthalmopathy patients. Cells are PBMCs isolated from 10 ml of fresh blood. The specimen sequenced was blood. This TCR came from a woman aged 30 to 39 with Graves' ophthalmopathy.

The CDR3 bases are TGCGCCAGCAGCTTGGATGGTTCAACCTACGAGCAGTACTTC. Its translation: CASSLDGSTYEQYF. The chain couples TRBV5-1 to TRBJ2-7; D uncertain. CDR1 SGHRS and CDR2 YFSETQ come from the germline V gene. Trimming shortened V by 0 bases and J by 2 bases, and 9 bases separated the two germline ends. The CDR3 is 14 amino acids.